This T cell receptor (beta chain) emerged from a study of blood T cell repertoires in COVID-19. In its sample, this clone was seen once. Sequencing used immunoSEQ multiplex PCR; TCRdb keeps in-frame clones, though not all of them. The sample has 300,000 to 400,000 clones; roughly 89% are singletons. The TCR comes from a woman between 18 and 29 years old who had recovered from COVID-19. Specimen: peripheral blood.

This CDR3 is CASSSQGNEQFF. The CDR3, as DNA: TGTGCCAGCAGTTCTCAGGGGAATGAGCAGTTCTTC. V is TRBV6-6 and J is TRBJ2-1, with TRBD1 as a possible D gene (6 bases). The germline gives CDR1 MNHNY, CDR2 SVGAGI (reference sequence). The CDR3 totals 12 residues. V shed 4 bases and J shed 7 bases, with 8 bases lying between them.